Listed here are 10 T cell receptor beta chains from one sample, sequenced in a study of T cells in Graves' hyperthyroidism and ophthalmopathy. Amplification targeted TCR beta CDR3 regions from RNA transcripts. The HTBI primer set was used in a first-round RT-PCR of the TCR CDR3. MiXCR, applied by TCRdb to the multiplex PCR reads, yields one record per CDR3 protein. The sample shows roughly 580,000 distinct CDR3 sequences, approximately 13% of them seen only once. Sequencing input: blood. These receptors all come from a woman aged 30 to 39 with Graves' hyperthyroidism that later progressed to Graves' ophthalmopathy.

The V gene is TRBV18, the J gene TRBJ1-4; D gene uncertain. The CDR3 has 14 residues. Between the trimmed V and J ends, which lost 8 bases and 7 bases, there was a span of 17 bases. Germline V CDR1 and CDR2: KGHSH, LQKENI. CDR3 amino acids: CASLPSLLGEKLFF. CDR3 in DNA: TGTGCCAGCCTCCCCAGTTTACTCGGTGAAAAACTGTTTTTT. The whole variable domain, filled in from reference TRBV18 and TRBJ1-4, reads NAGVMQNPRHLVRRRGQEARLRCSPMKGHSHVYWYRQLPEEGLKFMVYLQKENIIDESGMPKERFSAEFPKEGPSILRIQQVVRGDSAAYFCASLPSLLGEKLFFGSGTQLSVL.

This clonotype was picked up many times. The genes are TRBV19 and TRBJ2-1, with 12 bases fitting TRBD1. CDR1 is LNHDA, CDR2 SQIVND, per germline (reference sequence). V lost 5 bases to trimming and J lost 6 bases; unmatched junction nucleotides: 8. This CDR3 contains 16 residues. The CDR3 sequence: CASSGTGGIVGNEQFF. CDR3 nucleotide sequence: TGTGCCAGTAGTGGGACAGGGGGCATAGTAGGCAATGAGCAGTTCTTC.

This clonotype was seen repeatedly, ten times or more. This sequence joins TRBV24-1 and TRBJ1-1; 9 bases are a match to TRBD1. Germline trimming cut 9 bases from V and 0 bases from J; bases unmatched to any gene: 1. Germline CDR1 and CDR2: KGHDR and SFDVKD. The CDR3 has 13 residues. The CDR3 here is CATRDRVNTEAFF. Written as DNA, the CDR3 is TGTGCCACCCGGGACAGGGTGAACACTGAAGCTTTCTTT.

The chain is built from TRBV6-1 and TRBJ1-4; no clear D. There are 13 residues in the CDR3. Germline V gene data show CDR1 as MNHNS and CDR2 as SASEGT. Trimming cost V 5 bases and J 3 bases, with 7 bases left between them. This CDR3 reads CASSPRSNEKLFF. CDR3 in DNA: TGTGCCAGCAGTCCTCGGTCTAATGAAAAACTGTTTTTT.

In this sample, this clonotype turned up a few times. The CDR3 nucleotides are TGTGCCAGCAGTTACTCGATAGCGGGAATGAGGAACACCGGGGAGCTGTTTTTT. It specifies CASSYSIAGMRNTGELFF. This sequence joins TRBV6-6 and TRBJ2-2; TRBD2 matches 8 bases. Germline CDR1 reads MNHNY; CDR2 reads SVGAGI (reference sequence). The V segment lost 0 bases and the J segment 1 base; nucleotides outside the gene matches: 7. The CDR3 spans 18 residues.

This clonotype was found a few times. The chain carries TRBV20-1 and TRBJ2-1, with TRBD1 matching over 7 bases. Trimming removed 5 bases from V and 5 bases from J; junction bases left unmatched: 12. CDR1 is DFQATT, CDR2 SNEGSKA, per germline (reference sequence). This CDR3 has 15 amino acids. The CDR3 spells CSAPLPGQRDNEQFF. The CDR3 DNA sequence: TGCAGTGCTCCCCTCCCGGGACAGAGAGACAATGAGCAGTTCTTC.

This clonotype has a count of ten or more. The chain links TRBV9 to TRBJ2-3, with 8 positions matching TRBD1. The CDR3 has 14 residues. Germline V gene sequence: CDR1 SGDLS, CDR2 YYNGEE. Trimming took 3 bases from V and 4 from J; bases not matched to a gene: 4. This chain's CDR3 is CASSAQGASDTQYF. The CDR3 DNA reads as TGTGCCAGCAGCGCGCAGGGGGCGTCAGATACGCAGTATTTT.

This clonotype came up many times. The genes are TRBV4-1 and TRBJ2-5; the D gene is possibly TRBD1 (6 bases). CDR1 and CDR2 (germline): MGHRA, YSYEKL. CDR3 length equals 17 residues. Trimming took 4 bases from V and 1 from J, leaving 19 bases between them. The CDR3 loop reads CASSLRLQGKIQETQYF. For the CDR3, the DNA is TGCGCCAGCAGCCTCCGGCTACAGGGAAAAATCCAAGAGACCCAGTACTTC.

This clonotype was seen at least ten times. The chain links TRBV6-2 or TRBV6-3 to TRBJ2-1; perhaps TRBD2 as D (6 bases). Trimming took 5 bases from V and 2 from J, leaving 16 bases between them. Germline-derived CDR1 and CDR2 are MNHEY and SVGEGT. The CDR3 covers 16 residues. CDR3: CASSDLLATTYNEQFF. The CDR3, as DNA: TGTGCCAGCAGTGACCTCCTAGCGACGACCTACAATGAGCAGTTCTTC.

This clonotype was seen only a few times. A clone one base away is much larger, so this may be a read error. The gene calls are TRBV20-1 and TRBJ2-1; D not resolved. Trimming shortened V by 6 bases and J by 6 bases, and 9 bases separated the two germline ends. Germline CDR1 DFQATT, CDR2 SNEGSKA (reference sequence). This CDR3 has 11 residues. The CDR3 spells CSACLGNEQFF. The DNA of the CDR3 is TGCAGTGCCTGTCTGGGCAATGAGCAGTTCTTC.